A selection of T cell receptor beta chains follows, all from one sample in a study of Ad26.COV2.S vaccination and SARS-CoV-2 variants. Clones were sequenced by immunoSEQ multiplex PCR, and TCRdb holds only the in-frame ones, with some missing. The table has 300,000 to 400,000 clones, 70% to 90% seen once. This specimen consisted of peripheral blood, obtained in a trial of Ad26.COV2.S vaccine versus placebo. Receptors originate from a person aged 18-60 years who received the Ad26.COV2.S COVID-19 vaccine or a placebo. Both conserved end residues are part of each CDR3. D genes are given only for firm matches. Not all rows give a size; the values are once, few, many and, for expanded clones, a class.

>NA|TRBV4-1|NA|TRBJ1-5
CASRPIGGGGDQPQHF
TGCGCCAGCAGACCCATTGGCGGGGGAGGGGATCAGCCCCAGCATTTT
>NA|TRBV4-2|NA|TRBJ2-7
CASSQEHGGGLSEQYF
TGTGCCAGCAGCCAAGAACACGGTGGGGGGCTGAGCGAGCAGTACTTC
>NA|TRBV7-2|NA|TRBJ1-6
CASSLSGVGGSYNSPLHF
TGTGCCAGCAGTTTGAGCGGGGTCGGGGGCTCCTATAATTCACCCCTCCACTTT
>NA|TRBV18|NA|TRBJ1-2
CASSPTLDESRYGYTF
TGTGCCAGCTCACCTACTTTGGACGAGTCCCGTTATGGCTACACCTTC
>NA|TRBV4-1|NA|TRBJ2-2
CASSQVQGRTGELFF
TGCGCCAGCAGCCAAGTTCAGGGGCGCACCGGGGAGCTGTTTTTT
>NA|TRBV7-8|NA|TRBJ2-7
CASSFLIVSYEQYF
TGTGCCAGCAGCTTCCTGATTGTTTCCTACGAGCAGTACTTC
>NA|TRBV27|TRBD1|TRBJ1-3
CASSLWPPGQGRFGNTIYF
TGTGCCAGCAGTTTATGGCCCCCGGGACAGGGGAGATTTGGAAACACCATATATTTT
>once|TRBV28|TRBD2|TRBJ2-7
CASSPGGSSSYEQYF
TGTGCCAGCAGCCCGGGAGGATCGAGCTCCTACGAGCAGTACTTC
>NA|TRBV28|NA|TRBJ2-3
CASSITDTQYF
TGTGCCAGCAGCATAACAGATACGCAGTATTTT
>NA|TRBV9|NA|TRBJ2-3
CASSVDKGQGGASTDTQYF
TGTGCCAGCAGCGTAGATAAAGGACAAGGAGGGGCTAGCACAGATACGCAGTATTTT
>NA|TRBV7-2|TRBD1|TRBJ1-1
CASSLINRGRRNTEAFF
TGTGCCAGCAGCTTAATTAACAGGGGGCGAAGGAACACTGAAGCTTTCTTT
>NA|TRBV11-2|TRBD1|TRBJ2-1
CASSLTGVLFF
TGTGCCAGCAGCTTAACAGGGGTTTTGTTCTTC
>NA|TRBV19|TRBD2|TRBJ2-3
CASRLAGADTQYF
TGTGCCAGTAGGCTAGCGGGAGCAGATACGCAGTATTTT
>NA|TRBV11-2|NA|TRBJ1-2
CASSPRGAYGYTF
TGTGCCAGCAGCCCCAGGGGCGCCTATGGCTACACCTTC
>NA|TRBV19|NA|TRBJ2-5
CASSGGLATRETQYF
TGTGCCAGTAGTGGGGGACTTGCCACGCGAGAGACCCAGTACTTC
>NA|TRBV24-1|NA|TRBJ2-1
CATSAGIYNEQFF
TGTGCCACCTCGGCGGGGATCTACAATGAGCAGTTCTTC
>NA|TRBV19|TRBD1|TRBJ1-1
CASSPRDRLNTEAFF
TGTGCCAGTAGTCCGAGGGACAGGTTGAACACTGAAGCTTTCTTT
>NA|TRBV6-5|NA|TRBJ2-1
CASRGDQYNEQFF
TGTGCCAGCAGAGGCGACCAGTACAATGAGCAGTTCTTC
>few|TRBV6-1|TRBD1|TRBJ2-7
CASSEGQGSSYEQYF
TGTGCCAGCAGTGAGGGACAGGGGAGCTCCTACGAGCAGTACTTC
>NA|TRBV5-1|NA|TRBJ1-5
CASSLGGGAQQPQHF
TGCGCCAGCAGCTTGGGGGGAGGGGCTCAACAGCCCCAGCATTTT
>NA|TRBV5-1|TRBD1|TRBJ1-1
CASSPDRGAEAFF
TGCGCCAGCAGCCCGGACAGGGGCGCTGAAGCTTTCTTT
>NA|TRBV27|NA|TRBJ2-1
CASSLGFAGVQEKFF
TGTGCCAGCAGTTTAGGGTTCGCGGGCGTACAAGAAAAGTTCTTC
>few|TRBV7-9|NA|TRBJ1-2
CASSLFRMRGYGYTF
TGTGCCAGCAGCTTATTCAGGATGCGGGGCTATGGCTACACCTTC
>NA|TRBV6-2/TRBV6-3|NA|TRBJ1-2
CASSAADTRYGYTF
TGTGCCAGCAGTGCGGCAGACACCCGCTATGGCTACACCTTC
>NA|TRBV15|TRBD1|TRBJ1-4
CATSGHRGPTNEKLFF
TGTGCCACCAGCGGCCACAGGGGGCCAACTAATGAAAAACTGTTTTTT
>NA|TRBV28|NA|TRBJ1-5
CASSFRQGLNQPQHF
TGTGCCAGCAGTTTTCGGCAGGGGCTGAATCAGCCCCAGCATTTT
>once|TRBV2|NA|TRBJ2-3
CASSEGGGPTDTQYF
TGTGCCAGCAGTGAAGGAGGGGGGCCCACAGATACGCAGTATTTT
>once|TRBV6-5|NA|TRBJ1-1
CASNPGSGNTEAFF
TGTGCCAGCAATCCGGGATCCGGGAACACTGAAGCTTTCTTT
>NA|TRBV5-1|NA|TRBJ2-7
CASSTDYEQYF
TGCGCCAGCAGCACGGACTACGAGCAGTACTTC
>NA|TRBV30|TRBD2|TRBJ2-3
CAWSEVAGGVTQYF
TGTGCCTGGAGCGAGGTGGCGGGAGGGGTTACGCAGTATTTT
>NA|TRBV27|NA|TRBJ2-7
CATRRDTTYEQYF
TGTGCCACCCGACGGGACACAACCTACGAGCAGTACTTC
>NA|TRBV11-2|TRBD2|TRBJ2-2
CASSPAGGGRTGELFF
TGTGCCAGCAGCCCTGCCGGGGGAGGGAGAACCGGGGAGCTGTTTTTT
>NA|TRBV9|NA|TRBJ1-5
CASSPGGVYQPQHF
TGTGCCAGCAGCCCCGGGGGGGTTTATCAGCCCCAGCATTTT
>NA|TRBV30|TRBD1|TRBJ2-3
CAWSARKGAGTDTQYF
TGTGCCTGGAGTGCCCGTAAGGGGGCCGGCACAGATACGCAGTATTTT
>NA|TRBV3-1/TRBV3-2|NA|TRBJ2-3
CASSQDLGSHTQYF
TGTGCCAGCAGCCAAGACCTCGGATCTCATACGCAGTATTTT
>NA|TRBV6-5|NA|TRBJ2-5
CASSRPRQETQYF
TGTGCCAGCAGTCGACCAAGGCAAGAGACCCAGTACTTC
>NA|TRBV6-2/TRBV6-3|TRBD1|TRBJ1-2
CASSFTRDRPNYGYTF
TGTGCCAGCAGTTTCACTCGGGACAGACCCAACTATGGCTACACCTTC
>NA|TRBV4-3|NA|TRBJ1-6
CASSRLSSYNSPLHF
TGCGCCAGCAGCCGCCTTAGCTCCTATAATTCACCCCTCCACTTT
>NA|TRBV5-6|NA|TRBJ2-3
CASNGWSRPRGTDTQYF
TGTGCCAGCAACGGCTGGTCCCGACCGAGAGGCACAGATACGCAGTATTTT
>NA|TRBV28|NA|TRBJ2-1
CASSLGYNEQFF
TGTGCCAGCAGTTTGGGTTACAATGAGCAGTTCTTC